These 32 T cell receptor beta chains were sequenced from one sample in a study of blood T cell repertoires in COVID-19. Profiled with immunoSEQ multiplex PCR; TCRdb holds only in-frame clones, not every one. The data hold about 150,000 clones, with around 79% observed a single time. The sample taken for sequencing was peripheral blood. The receptors here all came from a man of 80 years or more with acute or convalescent COVID-19.

This chain connects TRBV12-3 or TRBV12-4 to TRBJ1-2; 10 nucleotides line up with TRBD1. The junction had 5 bases not matched to a gene; V was cut back by 5 bases and J by 8 bases. The CDR3 has 13 amino acids. Here the CDR3 DNA reads TGTGCCAGCAGTAAAGGGACAGGGGAAGGCTACACCTTC. This gives the protein CASSKGTGEGYTF.

The V call is TRBV7-3, the J call TRBJ2-3; 10 nucleotides match TRBD1. V lost 4 bases, J lost 3 bases, and 4 bases stayed unmatched. The CDR3 is 15 residues long. Germline CDR1 reads SGHTA; CDR2 reads FQGTGA. In nucleotides, the CDR3 is TGTGCCAGCAGCTCCGGGACAGGGGCTACAGATACGCAGTATTTT. It translates to CASSSGTGATDTQYF.

The rearrangement joins TRBV11-2 to TRBJ1-3, with a possible D match to TRBD1 (6 bases). Germline V CDR1 and CDR2: SGHAT, FQNNGV. The CDR3 has 16 amino acids. Trimming took off 2 bases at V and 1 base at J, with 12 bases between the two ends. The CDR3 DNA sequence: TGTGCCAGCAGCTTAATGAGGGGGTTATCTGGAAACACCATATATTTT. Translating gives CASSLMRGLSGNTIYF.

The rearrangement uses TRBV2 and TRBJ2-1, with D perhaps matching TRBD1 (6 bases). With 3 bases removed from V and 0 bases from J, the gap between germline ends came to 9 bases. This CDR3 contains 15 residues. Germline V lookup: CDR1 SNHLY, CDR2 FYNNEI. CDR3 bases: TGTGCCAGCAGTGAGGACAGAAGCTCCTACAATGAGCAGTTCTTC. As protein: CASSEDRSSYNEQFF.

This chain links TRBV6-5 with TRBJ2-3, with D possibly being TRBD2 (5 bases). The CDR3 is 13 residues long. Germline CDR1 reads MNHEY; CDR2 reads SVGAGI. Trimming took off 8 bases at V and 6 bases at J, with 15 bases between the two ends. CDR3 sequence reads: CASSPTGRDTQYF. The CDR3 DNA is TGTGCCAGCTCCCCGACGGGAAGGGATACGCAGTATTTT.

This clone was detected only once. The J gene is TRBJ2-3, the V gene TRBV10-1; 12 bases map to TRBD2. Germline loops: CDR1 WNHNN, CDR2 SYGVQD (reference sequence). V dropped 5 bases and J dropped 0; count of bases not matched to a gene: 6. There are 17 residues in the CDR3. The CDR3: CASSRIGLAGSTDTQYF. CDR3 sequence (DNA): TGCGCCAGCAGTCGAATTGGACTAGCGGGGAGCACAGATACGCAGTATTTT.

The CDR3, as DNA: TGTGCCAGCAGGGCGTCGACAGGGGGAGGCTACACCTTC. Its protein product is CASRASTGGGYTF. V is TRBV6-6 and J is TRBJ1-2; 9 bases line up with TRBD1. The V and J ends lost 6 bases and 8 bases, in that order; junction bases with no gene match: 7. Germline CDR1 and CDR2: MNHNY and SVGAGI (reference sequence). The CDR3 covers 13 residues.

The chain couples TRBV6-5 to TRBJ2-5; 7 bases line up with TRBD1. Per the germline V gene, CDR1 is MNHEY and CDR2 is SVGAGI. J gave up 7 bases and V 7 bases, and 9 bases lay outside the gene matches. This CDR3 contains 13 residues. The CDR3 protein is CASTPPYRGTQYF. CDR3 nucleotide sequence: TGTGCCAGCACTCCACCCTACAGGGGGACCCAGTACTTC.

The J gene is TRBJ2-1, the V gene TRBV7-2; the D gene is possibly TRBD2 (5 bases). CDR1 SGHTA and CDR2 FQGNSA come from the germline V gene. CDR3 length: 14 residues. Deletions cut 1 base from V and 2 bases from J, with 6 bases between. CDR3 region: CASSLGEPYNEQFF. CDR3 bases: TGTGCCAGCAGCTTAGGGGAGCCCTACAATGAGCAGTTCTTC. The full variable domain, rest sourced from reference TRBV7-2 and TRBJ2-1, is GAGVSQSPSNKVTEKGKDVELRCDPISGHTALYWYRQSLGQGLEFLIYFQGNSAPDKSGLPSDRFSAERTGGSVSTLTIQRTQQEDSAVYLCASSLGEPYNEQFFGPGTRLTVL.

CDR3 nucleotide sequence: TGTGCCGCAGCCGGGACAGGTGACAATGAGCAGTTCTTC. It codes for CAAAGTGDNEQFF. V gene TRBV24-1 combines with J gene TRBJ2-1; 8 nucleotides agree with TRBD1. J was trimmed by 5 bases and V by 12 bases; bases with no gene match: 8. This CDR3 comprises 13 residues. Germline CDR1 KGHDR, CDR2 SFDVKD.

This chain connects TRBV5-1 to TRBJ2-7; the match to TRBD2 covers 11 bases. Per germline, CDR1 SGHRS and CDR2 YFSETQ. CDR3 length: 15 amino acids. The ends lost 3 bases at V and 6 bases at J; junction bases unmatched: 8. The CDR3 sequence is CASSSITSGGGEQYF. In DNA, the CDR3 is TGCGCCAGCAGCTCGATTACTAGCGGGGGAGGCGAGCAGTACTTC.

The rearrangement joins TRBV6-5 to TRBJ1-1; weak D call: TRBD1 (6 bases). Trimming shortened V by 0 bases and J by 1 base, and 9 bases separated the two germline ends. The CDR3 is made up of 15 amino acids. Germline CDR1 is MNHEY and CDR2 is SVGAGI. DNA for the CDR3: TGTGCCAGCAGTTACTCGTCCAGGGGGAACACTGAAGCTTTCTTT. This codes for CASSYSSRGNTEAFF.

V and J are TRBV4-2 and TRBJ2-5; no definite D call. The V end was cut by 4 bases, the J end by 2 bases, with 14 bases between. The CDR3 sequence is 15 residues long. Germline V lookup: CDR1 LGHNA, CDR2 YNFKEQ. The CDR3 spells CASSRILGDQETQYF. The CDR3 region has the DNA TGTGCCAGCAGCCGCATTCTAGGAGATCAAGAGACCCAGTACTTC.

The chain carries TRBV30 and TRBJ2-6; 9 positions agree with TRBD1. The V segment lost 2 bases and the J segment 3 bases; nucleotides outside the gene matches: 2. The germline CDR1 and CDR2 sequences are GTSNPN and SVGIG (reference sequence). There are 15 residues in the CDR3. DNA for the CDR3: TGTGCCTGGAGTACAGGGGGCGGTGGGGCCAACGTCCTGACTTTC. Protein product: CAWSTGGGGANVLTF.

The chain joins TRBV27 to TRBJ1-4; TRBD1 is a possible D gene (6 bases). There are 14 residues in the CDR3. The V gene's germline CDR1 is MNHEY and CDR2 SMNVEV (reference sequence). The germline V and J ends were trimmed by 5 bases and 3 bases, with 10 bases remaining between them. In DNA, the CDR3 is TGTGCCAGCAGTCAACAGGGACCTAATGAAAAACTGTTTTTT. Translated, it gives CASSQQGPNEKLFF.

The V call is TRBV19, the J call TRBJ1-1, with D maybe TRBD1 (5 bases). Germline V gene lookup returns CDR1 LNHDA and CDR2 SQIVND (reference sequence). V lost 1 base, J lost 6 bases, and 18 bases lay in between. CDR3 size: 16 residues. CDR3 loop: CASSIGGRARVAEAFF. The CDR3 bases are TGTGCCAGTAGTATAGGTGGAAGGGCCAGGGTTGCTGAAGCTTTCTTT. The full variable domain, its missing parts supplied by reference TRBV19 and TRBJ1-1, is DGGITQSPKYLFRKEGQNVTLSCEQNLNHDAMYWYRQDPGQGLRLIYYSQIVNDFQKGDIAEGYSVSREKKESFPLTVTSAQKNPTAFYLCASSIGGRARVAEAFFGQGTRLTVV.

The table lists this clone with a count of one. The chain joins TRBV19 to TRBJ1-4, with D perhaps TRBD1 (5 bases). In germline, CDR1 is LNHDA, CDR2 SQIVND (reference sequence). The CDR3 contains 15 residues. V was trimmed by 4 bases and J by 4 bases, leaving 13 bases between them. CDR3 sequence reads: CASSRLTADNEKLFF. The CDR3 DNA reads TGTGCCAGTAGTAGATTGACAGCCGATAATGAAAAACTGTTTTTT.

V is TRBV7-8 and J is TRBJ2-2; 8 bases line up with TRBD2. CDR1 and CDR2 (germline): SGHVS, FQNEAQ. The CDR3 has 15 residues. The J segment lost 4 bases and the V segment lost 6 bases, leaving 7 bases of the junction unmatched. CDR3 bases: TGTGCCAGCAGTTTTAGCGGGGTCAGCACCGGGGAGCTGTTTTTT. Amino acid sequence: CASSFSGVSTGELFF.

The genes are TRBV11-2 and TRBJ1-4; a possible D gene is TRBD1 (5 bases). CDR1 is SGHAT and CDR2 is FQNNGV in the germline V gene. The CDR3 has 15 amino acids. V lost 1 base and J lost 5, with 11 bases in between. CDR3 amino acids: CASSLVGTKNEKLFF. CDR3 DNA sequence: TGTGCCAGCAGCTTAGTTGGGACTAAAAATGAAAAACTGTTTTTT.

This clone has only one observation. V usage is TRBV7-8 and J usage is TRBJ2-2, with D possibly TRBD2 on 5 matching bases. Trimming removed 3 bases from V and 4 bases from J, with 12 bases in between. Germline V lookup: CDR1 SGHVS, CDR2 FQNEAQ. This CDR3 is 15 amino acids long. The CDR3 spells CASSFGLSGTGELFF. DNA for the CDR3: TGTGCCAGCAGCTTTGGACTTTCAGGCACCGGGGAGCTGTTTTTT.

Here the CDR3 DNA reads TGTGCCAGCAGTTACCCGCTGGGACTCTCCCAAGAGACCCAGTACTTC. Encoded protein: CASSYPLGLSQETQYF. The chain joins TRBV6-2 or TRBV6-3 to TRBJ2-5; D is perhaps TRBD2 (6 bases). V was trimmed by 2 bases and J by 1 base, leaving 14 bases between them. The CDR3 totals 16 residues. Germline loops: CDR1 MNHEY, CDR2 SVGEGT.

This clone was seen just once. The chain couples TRBV2 to TRBJ2-7; D uncertain. CDR3 size: 11 residues. The germline V and J ends were trimmed by 7 bases and 4 bases, with 8 bases remaining between them. Germline assignment: CDR1 SNHLY and CDR2 FYNNEI. The CDR3 reads CASNPGYEQYF. CDR3 sequence (DNA): TGTGCCAGCAATCCGGGTTACGAGCAGTACTTC.

The V and J genes are TRBV7-8 and TRBJ1-1; TRBD1 is a possible D gene (5 bases). The V end lost 5 bases, the J end lost 3 bases, and 10 bases lay between the germline ends. This CDR3 comprises 13 residues. The germline gives CDR1 SGHVS, CDR2 FQNEAQ. CDR3 loop: CASSQGVDTEAFF. The CDR3 nucleotides are TGTGCCAGCAGCCAGGGAGTCGACACTGAAGCTTTCTTT. Based on the CDR3 plus reference TRBV7-8 and TRBJ1-1, the full variable domain is GAGVSQSPRYKVAKRGQDVALRCDPISGHVSLFWYQQALGQGPEFLTYFQNEAQLDKSGLPSDRFFAERPEGSVSTLKIQRTQQEDSAVYLCASSQGVDTEAFFGQGTRLTVV.

This rearrangement joins TRBV5-1 to TRBJ2-2; the match to TRBD2 covers 7 bases. The CDR3 is 15 amino acids. The V gene's germline CDR1 is SGHRS and CDR2 YFSETQ. V shed 0 bases and J 4 bases; nucleotides not matched to a gene: 3. The CDR3 sequence: CASSLGGTTTGELFF. For the CDR3, the DNA is TGCGCCAGCAGCTTGGGTGGGACTACCACCGGGGAGCTGTTTTTT.

In its sample, this clone is medium-sized. V is TRBV11-1 and J is TRBJ1-6; weak D call: TRBD1 (5 bases). The CDR3 loop spans 14 amino acids. V dropped 5 bases and J dropped 7 bases, with 12 bases sitting between them. Germline V gene sequence: CDR1 SGHAT, CDR2 FQDESV (reference sequence). The CDR3 region is CASSLRDSNSPLHF. The CDR3 nucleotides read TGTGCCAGCAGCCTCCGGGACTCAAATTCACCCCTCCACTTT.

This sequence joins TRBV28 and TRBJ1-6; 8 positions agree with TRBD1. The CDR3 is 16 residues long. Germline lookup yields CDR1 MDHEN and CDR2 SYDVKM. V shed 7 bases and J 8 bases; nucleotides not matched to a gene: 13. CDR3 protein: CASTTEGTGRDSPLHF. The CDR3 DNA reads TGTGCCAGCACCACAGAAGGGACAGGAAGGGATTCACCCCTCCACTTT.

The V and J genes are TRBV11-2 and TRBJ2-5; D may be TRBD1 (5 bases). Germline CDR1 is SGHAT and CDR2 is FQNNGV. With 1 base removed from V and 5 bases from J, the gap between germline ends came to 8 bases. CDR3 length: 13 amino acids. The CDR3 sequence is CASSLGSGETQYF. The CDR3 coding sequence is TGTGCCAGCAGCTTAGGGTCAGGGGAGACCCAGTACTTC.

This clone was detected a few times. This chain connects TRBV30 to TRBJ1-2; D is undetermined. The CDR3 is 11 amino acids. Per germline, CDR1 GTSNPN and CDR2 SVGIG (reference sequence). Trimming took off 2 bases at V and 8 bases at J, with 9 bases between the two ends. The chain's CDR3 is CAWSREGGYTF. In DNA, the CDR3 is TGTGCCTGGAGTAGAGAGGGCGGCTACACCTTC.

The J gene is TRBJ1-2, the V gene TRBV5-4; D is unclear. V lost 4 bases and J 8 bases, leaving 24 bases between the germline ends. Germline loops: CDR1 SGHNT, CDR2 YYREEE (reference sequence). The CDR3 is 16 residues long. This CDR3 reads CASSNDAVRGTSGYTF. In DNA, the CDR3 is TGTGCCAGCAGCAATGATGCCGTCCGGGGAACGAGCGGCTACACCTTC.

The V and J genes are TRBV5-1 and TRBJ2-6, with a tentative D call TRBD2 (5 bases). The CDR3 runs to 15 residues. Germline V gene sequence: CDR1 SGHRS, CDR2 YFSETQ. V lost 4 bases to trimming and J lost 2 bases, with 10 bases between them. The CDR3 spells CASSPDSTGANVLTF. The CDR3 region has the DNA TGCGCCAGCAGCCCGGACTCTACTGGGGCCAACGTCCTGACTTTC.

The rearrangement joins TRBV11-3 to TRBJ2-5; a weak D match, TRBD2 (6 bases). V lost 3 bases and J lost 5, with 13 bases in between. Per germline, CDR1 SGHNT and CDR2 YENEEA. This CDR3 is 14 amino acids long. CDR3 loop: CASSFRARGETQYF. CDR3 nucleotide sequence: TGTGCCAGCAGCTTCCGGGCCCGGGGGGAGACCCAGTACTTC.

The chain combines TRBV19 with TRBJ1-3; D is possibly TRBD1 (5 bases). V shed 5 bases and J shed 4 bases, with 9 bases lying between them. The CDR3 covers 13 residues. Per the germline V gene, CDR1 is LNHDA and CDR2 is SQIVND (reference sequence). The CDR3, as DNA: TGTGCCAGTAGTTTGACAGTAGGAAACACCATATATTTT. Residues: CASSLTVGNTIYF.